Below are 18 T cell receptor beta chains sequenced from a single sample in a study of T-cell memory formation after mild COVID-19. TCRdb itself ran the 5' RACE reads through MiXCR, one entry per CDR3 protein. The sample includes about 400,000 distinct CDR3 sequences, 20% to 30% of them seen just once. Sequenced sample: PBMCs or a T cell subset sorted from them (not recorded which). The source of these receptors is an adult woman who had mild COVID-19 (a few samples of this study predate the infection). Cell type and time point are not known.

The chain recombines TRBV20-1 with TRBJ2-7; D might be TRBD1 or TRBD2, each matching 6 bases. Trimming took 3 bases from V and 3 from J, leaving 24 bases between them. The CDR3 extends over 17 amino acids. Germline V gene data show CDR1 as DFQATT and CDR2 as SNEGSKA (reference sequence). DNA of the CDR3: TGCAGTGCTAGTCCCCGCGCGAGGGGGGCTATCAACTACGAGCAGTACTTC. Its protein product is CSASPRARGAINYEQYF.

DNA of the CDR3: TGTGCCAGCAGTTTCGGGCGGGGGGGCCTCGAGCAGTTCTTC. Translated, it gives CASSFGRGGLEQFF. The chain couples TRBV27 to TRBJ2-1; TRBD2 matches at 9 bases. The germline gives CDR1 MNHEY, CDR2 SMNVEV (reference sequence). This CDR3 region has 14 residues. V dropped 3 bases and J dropped 10; count of bases not matched to a gene: 7.

CDR3 nucleotide sequence: TGCAGTGCTAGACCTGGACTGATGTACGAGCAGTACTTC. As protein: CSARPGLMYEQYF. This chain uses TRBV20-1 with TRBJ2-7; maybe TRBD2 (5 bases). CDR1 DFQATT and CDR2 SNEGSKA come from the germline V gene (reference sequence). The CDR3 runs to 13 residues. Trimming took 2 bases from V and 4 from J, leaving 12 bases between them.

The rearrangement links TRBV5-6 to TRBJ2-7; D is perhaps TRBD1 (5 bases). V was clipped by 4 bases and J by 3 bases, with 11 bases between them. The germline CDR1 and CDR2 sequences are SGHDT and YYEEEE. This CDR3 has 13 residues. The CDR3 here is CASSDTGYYEQYF. In DNA form, the CDR3 reads TGTGCCAGCAGCGATACAGGTTACTACGAGCAGTACTTC.

This sequence joins TRBV9 and TRBJ2-1; tentative D call: TRBD2 (5 bases). The CDR3 is made up of 21 amino acids. Germline V gives CDR1 SGDLS, CDR2 YYNGEE. The V gene lost 5 bases and the J gene lost 3 bases, with 33 bases spanning the gap. The CDR3 here is CASSRPEGVSPSPSSYNEQFF. For the CDR3, the DNA is TGTGCCAGCAGTCGACCCGAGGGAGTCTCGCCATCCCCGTCGAGCTACAATGAGCAGTTCTTC. The complete variable domain, with remaining parts taken from reference TRBV9 and TRBJ2-1, reads DSGVTQTPKHLITATGQRVTLRCSPRSGDLSVYWYQQSLDQGLQFLIQYYNGEERAKGNILERFSAQQFPDLHSELNLSSLELGDSALYFCASSRPEGVSPSPSSYNEQFFGPGTRLTVL.

This clonotype was picked up a small number of times. The chain is built from TRBV4-3 and TRBJ1-1, with 9 bases identical to TRBD1. In germline, CDR1 is LGHNA, CDR2 YSLEER. After removal of 4 bases from V and 4 bases from J, the junction contained 7 bases not matched to a gene. This CDR3 is 15 amino acids long. CDR3 loop: CASSLGQGLSTEAFF. The CDR3, as DNA: TGCGCCAGCAGCCTCGGACAGGGGCTGTCCACTGAAGCTTTCTTT.

The chain is built from TRBV25-1 and TRBJ1-1, with unresolved D. CDR1 and CDR2 from the germline V gene are MGHDK and SYGVNS. The CDR3 is 13 residues long. The germline V and J ends were trimmed by 5 bases and 7 bases, with 14 bases remaining between them. The CDR3 loop reads CASSHKSRNEAFF. Written as DNA, the CDR3 is TGTGCCAGCAGTCATAAGTCTAGAAATGAAGCTTTCTTT.

This clonotype has more than one count but fewer than ten. The CDR3 nucleotides read TGTGCCAGCAGCTCTATCCCAGACCTCGAAAACATTCAGTACTTC. It codes for CASSSIPDLENIQYF. V gene TRBV7-9 combines with J gene TRBJ2-4; D is unresolved. Looked up from germline, CDR1 is SEHNR and CDR2 is FQNEAQ (reference sequence). The V end lost 4 bases, the J end lost 5 bases, and 15 bases lay between the germline ends. There are 15 residues in the CDR3.

The chain couples TRBV5-1 to TRBJ1-1; 12 nucleotides agree with TRBD1. The junction had 3 bases not matched to a gene; V was cut back by 5 bases and J by 7 bases. The V gene's germline CDR1 is SGHRS and CDR2 YFSETQ. This CDR3 comprises 13 residues. This CDR3 is CASRGTGGFEAFF. The CDR3 coding sequence is TGCGCCAGCAGGGGGACAGGGGGCTTTGAAGCTTTCTTT.

This CDR3 is CSARETDRGSYEQYF. The CDR3 nucleotides are TGCAGTGCTAGAGAAACGGACAGGGGCTCCTACGAGCAGTACTTC. The rearrangement links TRBV20-1 to TRBJ2-7, with TRBD1 matching over 9 bases. The CDR3 contains 15 residues. Germline V lookup: CDR1 DFQATT, CDR2 SNEGSKA (reference sequence). V lost 0 bases to trimming and J lost 0 bases; unmatched junction nucleotides: 3.

The chain carries TRBV7-9 and TRBJ2-7; D may be TRBD1 (5 bases). The CDR3 covers 14 residues. Trimming removed 2 bases at V and 6 bases at J, with 14 bases between. Germline V lookup: CDR1 SEHNR, CDR2 FQNEAQ (reference sequence). CDR3 nucleotide sequence: TGTGCCAGCAGCTTACAGGGTCCTTCGCGCGAGCAGTACTTC. Encoded protein: CASSLQGPSREQYF.

The CDR3 sequence: CASSLASAANTGELFF. The CDR3 DNA is TGTGCCAGCAGCTTAGCGTCAGCGGCGAACACCGGGGAGCTGTTTTTT. The genes are TRBV7-2 and TRBJ2-2; maybe TRBD2 (5 bases). Germline values: CDR1 SGHTA, CDR2 FQGNSA. V gave up 0 bases and J gave up 0 bases, with 8 bases separating them. The CDR3 runs 16 residues.

This clonotype was observed a handful of times. This chain uses TRBV29-1 with TRBJ2-1; TRBD2 aligns across 9 bases. V dropped 4 bases and J dropped 7; count of bases not matched to a gene: 5. Germline V gene sequence: CDR1 SQVTM, CDR2 ANQGSEA. The CDR3 consists of 13 residues. The DNA of the CDR3 is TGCAGCGTTGGACCTAGCGGGGTAAATGAGCAGTTCTTC. Amino acid sequence: CSVGPSGVNEQFF.

This clonotype was observed many times. The gene calls are TRBV7-2 and TRBJ2-5; D possibly uses TRBD1 or TRBD2 (6 bases each). Germline V gene data show CDR1 as SGHTA and CDR2 as FQGNSA. V was pared by 1 base and J by 4 bases, with 13 bases between. CDR3 length equals 15 residues. For the CDR3, the DNA is TGTGCCAGCAGCTTAGGGGGGGCGAGGGCAGAGACCCAGTACTTC. Its protein is CASSLGGARAETQYF.

The chain carries TRBV24-1 and TRBJ1-1; no clear D. Trimming cost V 1 base and J 8 bases, with 10 bases left between them. The CDR3 contains 13 residues. The germline V gene encodes CDR1 KGHDR and CDR2 SFDVKD. CDR3 DNA: TGTGCCACCAGTGATTTCGCCGGCCAGGAAGCTTTCTTT. Encoded protein: CATSDFAGQEAFF.

The chain links TRBV4-2 to TRBJ2-5, with D perhaps given as TRBD1 or TRBD2 (5 bases each). Germline CDR1 LGHNA, CDR2 YNFKEQ. There are 13 residues in the CDR3. The germline V and J ends were trimmed by 1 base and 7 bases, with 10 bases remaining between them. The CDR3 protein is CASSQGDVGTQYF. CDR3 nucleotides: TGTGCCAGCAGCCAAGGGGACGTAGGGACCCAGTACTTC.

The V and J genes are TRBV29-1 and TRBJ1-2; 7 bases match TRBD1. Germline-derived CDR1 and CDR2 are SQVTM and ANQGSEA. CDR3 length: 11 amino acids. J lost 10 bases, V lost 3 bases, and 5 bases had no gene match. CDR3: CSVETGSVYTF. The CDR3 bases are TGCAGCGTTGAGACAGGGTCGGTCTACACCTTC.

This clonotype was seen a single time. The chain uses TRBV12-3 or TRBV12-4 and TRBJ1-5, with D perhaps TRBD1 (5 bases). Trimming took off 4 bases at V and 13 bases at J, with 17 bases between the two ends. The CDR3 has 13 residues. The CDR3 DNA sequence: TGTGCCAGCAGTTCCCAAGAGGGGACGGGGCAGCATTTT. This translates into CASSSQEGTGQHF.